This TCR beta chain was identified in a study of control samples from healthy donors and cancer patients. Per germline, CDR1 LNHDA and CDR2 SQIVND (reference sequence). Trimming took off 7 bases at V and 4 bases at J, with 13 bases between the two ends. CDR3 length: 14 amino acids. Using immunoSEQ multiplex PCR, the repertoire was profiled, and TCRdb retains in-frame clones only, with some absent. Of 120,000 or so clones listed, less than 90% are singletons. Sequencing was carried out using blood. This TCR was recovered from a man aged 18 to 29 in good health. This chain connects TRBV19 to TRBJ2-2; D is unresolved. CDR3 nucleotides: TGTGCCAGTAAAGTACTGGAGATCACCGGGGAGCTGTTTTTT. Translated, it gives CASKVLEITGELFF.